The 3 T cell receptor beta chains in this list originate from one sample, sequenced in a study of blood T cells in healthy people across ages. Primers used in a second PCR of roughly 6 to 12 cycles were a sample-barcoded 5' primer and a J-beta primer mix. TCRdb analysed the 5' RACE reads with MiXCR anew, one entry per CDR3 protein. This repertoire shows some 880,000 distinct CDR3 sequences, 36% found once; its top ten account for 13%. The sequenced sample consisted of blood. Receptors were obtained from a young man in good health.

This clonotype was found many times. The V call is TRBV20-1, the J call TRBJ2-3, with a possible D match to TRBD2 (7 bases). Trimming stripped 3 bases from V and 5 bases from J, with 18 bases between. The CDR3 spans 15 residues. The germline CDR1 and CDR2 sequences are DFQATT and SNEGSKA (reference sequence). CDR3 residues: CSAREAGARKDTQYF. The CDR3 bases are TGCAGTGCTAGGGAGGCGGGGGCCCGAAAAGATACGCAGTATTTT.

This clonotype was counted between two and nine times. The chain recombines TRBV20-1 with TRBJ1-2; no reliable D call. In germline, CDR1 is DFQATT, CDR2 SNEGSKA (reference sequence). The CDR3 consists of 13 residues. With 5 bases removed from V and 4 bases from J, the gap between germline ends came to 14 bases. CDR3 in amino acids: CSAQPGKGYGYTF. CDR3 nucleotide sequence: TGCAGTGCTCAGCCGGGAAAGGGCTATGGCTACACCTTC.

This clonotype came up a few times. This chain uses TRBV20-1 with TRBJ2-5; 12 positions agree with TRBD2. J gave up 6 bases and V 5 bases, and 7 bases lay outside the gene matches. Germline V gene data show CDR1 as DFQATT and CDR2 as SNEGSKA (reference sequence). The CDR3 contains 14 residues. In nucleotides, the CDR3 is TGCAGTGCTGGAGGACTAGCGGGGTCGAAGACCCAGTACTTC. It is translated as CSAGGLAGSKTQYF.